The 21 T cell receptor beta chains reported below all come from one sample, sequenced in a study of CD8+CD57+ T cells in acquired aplastic anemia. Patients chosen for sequencing had CD8+CD57+ cells that had expanded, as shown by flow cytometry. Genomic DNA constituted the template upon which TCR beta VDJ and CDR3 profiling was performed. TCRdb reprocessed the reads with MiXCR, giving one entry per CDR3 protein. The data hold approximately 160,000 distinct CDR3 sequences, with around half observed a single time. The sequenced material came from sorted CD4+, CD8+, or CD8+CD57+ T cells (not recorded which) from PBMCs. These TCRs come from a human donor with aplastic anemia.

There are many counts of this clonotype. The genes are TRBV2 and TRBJ2-7, with a weak D call TRBD1 (5 bases). The CDR3 runs 13 residues. With 7 bases removed from V and 5 bases from J, the gap between germline ends came to 15 bases. Germline-derived CDR1 and CDR2 are SNHLY and FYNNEI. The CDR3 nucleotides read TGTGCCAGCACAGAAAGTAGGGGCAACGAGCAGTACGTC. It specifies CASTESRGNEQYV.

This clonotype appeared once. This chain uses TRBV7-2 with TRBJ2-7; D may be TRBD2 (5 bases). Germline CDR1 and CDR2: SGHTA and FQGNSA. This CDR3 has 10 amino acids. In nucleotides, the CDR3 is TGCGCCAGCGAGGGTTACGAGCAGTACGTC. It encodes CASEGYEQYV.

At least ten counts were recorded for this clonotype. This chain uses TRBV11-2 with TRBJ2-7; D may be TRBD1 (6 bases). CDR3 size: 15 residues. CDR1 and CDR2 (germline): SGHAT, FQNNGV. Trimming cost V 4 bases and J 1 base, with 14 bases left between them. CDR3 nucleotide sequence: TGTGCCAGCAGCTCGTTACAGGGTAGGTCCTACGAGCAGTACGTC. Translating gives CASSSLQGRSYEQYV.

There are many counts of this clonotype. This chain connects TRBV5-1 to TRBJ2-1, with 7 bases lining up with TRBD2. Germline V gene data show CDR1 as SGHRS and CDR2 as YFSETQ. The CDR3 length is 15 residues. The V gene end was trimmed by 0 bases and the J gene end by 4 bases; junction bases not matched to a gene: 4. Here the CDR3 DNA reads TGCGCCAGCAGCTTGGCAGCGGGGACTTACAATGAGCAGTTCTTC. Amino acids: CASSLAAGTYNEQFF.

The gene calls are TRBV5-1 and TRBJ2-1; TRBD2 aligns across 8 bases. Per germline, CDR1 SGHRS and CDR2 YFSETQ. The CDR3 has 15 amino acids. The J segment lost 2 bases and the V segment lost 3 bases, leaving 4 bases of the junction unmatched. The CDR3 DNA is TGCGCCAGCAGCTCAACTAGCGGAACCTACAATGAGCAGTTCTTC. Its protein is CASSSTSGTYNEQFF.

This clonotype was counted at least ten times. This chain connects TRBV9 to TRBJ2-5; 8 bases map to TRBD2. The germline V gene has CDR1 SGDLS and CDR2 YYNGEE. This CDR3 spans 17 amino acids. V trimming: 0 bases; J trimming: 2 bases; junction bases outside the gene matches: 9. The CDR3: CASSVVATGGKQETQYF. DNA for the CDR3: TGTGCCAGCAGCGTAGTGGCAACGGGGGGGAAACAAGAGACCCAGTACTTC.

The sample holds a few counts of this clonotype. The rearrangement joins TRBV25-1 to TRBJ2-7; the D is unclear. The CDR3 length is 13 residues. Germline V CDR1 and CDR2: MGHDK, SYGVNS. V was trimmed by 4 bases and J by 2 bases, leaving 9 bases between them. The CDR3 region has the DNA TGTGCCAGCAGTGGTCGGCAAGCCTACGAGCAGTACTTC. Protein sequence: CASSGRQAYEQYF.

The chain uses TRBV7-8 and TRBJ2-7; D call uncertain. This CDR3 has 13 amino acids. Germline CDR1 SGHVS, CDR2 FQNEAQ. Trimming removed 6 bases at V and 3 bases at J, with 12 bases between. Here the CDR3 reads CASRLQGNYEQYF. In DNA, the CDR3 is TGTGCCAGCAGACTACAAGGTAACTACGAGCAGTACTTC.

The table lists this clonotype with many counts. The genes are TRBV7-2 and TRBJ2-3; D gene unclear. Trimming removed 3 bases from V and 0 bases from J, with 10 bases in between. This CDR3 region has 15 residues. CDR1 SGHTA and CDR2 FQGNSA come from the germline V gene. The CDR3 loop is CASSFSIKSTDTQYF. The CDR3 DNA follows: TGTGCCAGCAGCTTTTCCATAAAAAGCACAGATACGCAGTATTTT.

The V and J genes are TRBV5-1 and TRBJ2-3; D is unresolved. Germline CDR1 SGHRS, CDR2 YFSETQ. The CDR3 contains 13 residues. V shed 3 bases and J shed 4 bases, with 9 bases lying between them. DNA for the CDR3: TGCGCCAGCAGCTACGGACCAGCAGATACGCAGTATTTT. Protein sequence: CASSYGPADTQYF.

The genes are TRBV2 and TRBJ2-7; 8 nucleotides line up with TRBD1. V lost 7 bases and J lost 0; bases outside the gene matches: 5. This CDR3 region has 14 residues. Germline CDR1 is SNHLY and CDR2 is FYNNEI. CDR3 in amino acids: CASINRGSSYEQYF. The DNA for the CDR3 is TGTGCCAGCATCAACAGGGGGAGCTCCTACGAGCAGTACTTC.

This clonotype has ten or more counts. The genes are TRBV19 and TRBJ2-2; 10 nucleotides line up with TRBD2. The germline gives CDR1 LNHDA, CDR2 SQIVND (reference sequence). This CDR3 contains 21 residues. The V gene end was trimmed by 4 bases and the J gene end by 7 bases; junction bases not matched to a gene: 24. The CDR3: CASSNRILLAGETNVDGELFF. DNA for the CDR3: TGTGCCAGTAGTAACCGCATACTCCTAGCGGGGGAGACGAATGTCGACGGGGAGCTGTTTTTT.

This clonotype was recorded at least ten times. The chain recombines TRBV7-2 with TRBJ1-2; tentatively, D is TRBD1 (6 bases). This CDR3 is built from 14 residues. Germline lookup yields CDR1 SGHTA and CDR2 FQGNSA. Between the trimmed V and J ends, which lost 6 bases and 3 bases, there was a span of 14 bases. The CDR3 sequence is CASRTGRVDYGYTF. In nucleotides, the CDR3 is TGTGCCAGCAGGACAGGAAGGGTCGACTATGGCTACACCTTC.

The chain recombines TRBV20-1 with TRBJ1-2; the D gene is possibly TRBD1 (6 bases). The germline gives CDR1 DFQATT, CDR2 SNEGSKA (reference sequence). The CDR3 sequence is 13 residues long. V was pared by 7 bases and J by 3 bases, with 15 bases between. CDR3 protein: CSGGQGMDYGYTF. The DNA for the CDR3 is TGCAGTGGGGGGCAGGGGATGGACTATGGCTACACCTTC.

This clonotype was detected ten times or more. The chain is built from TRBV5-4 and TRBJ1-1; possible D gene TRBD1, 6 bases. There are 14 residues in the CDR3. The V and J ends lost 2 bases and 4 bases respectively, with 12 bases between them. From germline, CDR1 is SGHNT and CDR2 YYREEE (reference sequence). CDR3 DNA sequence: TGTGCCAGCAGCTTTGGGGGCAGGAGCACTGAAGCTTTCTTT. Its translation is CASSFGGRSTEAFF.

This clonotype has just one count. The chain is built from TRBV11-2 and TRBJ2-1, with D possibly being TRBD2 (5 bases). Deletions cut 5 bases from V and 6 bases from J, with 8 bases between. CDR1 and CDR2 from the germline V gene are SGHAT and FQNNGV. The length of the CDR3 is 12 residues. CDR3 residues: CASSARGNEQFF. As DNA, the CDR3 is TGTGCCAGCAGCGCCCGGGGCAATGAGCAGTTCTTC.

As for this clonotype: One junction end does not reproduce the germline sequence, and a read error may be involved. The V and J genes are TRBV3-1 and TRBJ2-1; TRBD2 might be the D (6 bases). The length of the CDR3 is 15 residues. Germline V gives CDR1 LGHDT, CDR2 YNNKEL (reference sequence). CDR3 region: CACSQMRGLYGEQFF. CDR3 coding DNA: TGTGCCTGCAGCCAGATGCGGGGCCTCTATGGTGAGCAGTTCTTC.

V usage is TRBV7-2 and J usage is TRBJ2-5; the D is unclear. CDR3 length: 13 amino acids. V dropped 2 bases and J dropped 3 bases, with 7 bases sitting between them. Germline V lookup: CDR1 SGHTA, CDR2 FQGNSA. CDR3 nucleotides: TGTGCCAGCAGCTTAAGAAGGGAAGAGACCCAGTACTTC. Its protein is CASSLRREETQYF.

This clonotype was seen repeatedly, ten times or more. The rearrangement uses TRBV6-1 and TRBJ2-7; 9 nucleotides match TRBD1. The germline V gene has CDR1 MNHNS and CDR2 SASEGT. Trimming cost V 7 bases and J 3 bases; bases outside gene matches: 4. The CDR3 runs 13 residues. CDR3 amino acids: CASKPTGGYEQYV. The CDR3 region has the DNA TGTGCCAGCAAACCGACAGGGGGCTACGAGCAGTACGTC.

This clonotype was found a few times. This sequence joins TRBV11-2 and TRBJ2-1; unclear D gene. CDR3 size: 15 residues. V shed 5 bases and J shed 7 bases, with 18 bases lying between them. Germline V gene lookup returns CDR1 SGHAT and CDR2 FQNNGV. The DNA of the CDR3 is TGTGCCAGCAGCGACCAGGCCCAAACCTGGAATGAGCAGTTCTTC. Amino acids: CASSDQAQTWNEQFF.

The rearrangement uses TRBV5-1 and TRBJ2-1; 9 bases line up with TRBD2. The germline CDR1 and CDR2 sequences are SGHRS and YFSETQ. The CDR3 totals 19 residues. Losses at the gene ends were 4 bases for V and 3 bases for J; bases not matched to a gene: 17. CDR3 amino acids: CASSLDHHSGSSYYNEQFF. CDR3 coding DNA: TGCGCCAGCAGCCTAGACCACCATAGCGGGAGTTCCTACTACAATGAGCAGTTCTTC.